The 18 T cell receptor beta chains listed next were all sequenced from one sample in a study of cytomegalovirus exposure and HLA in healthy donors. In the PCR, 60 Vbeta and 13 Jbeta primers were used. Sequencing was performed with immunoSEQ multiplex PCR; in TCRdb, only in-frame clones are kept and a portion is missing. The table has 200,000 to 250,000 clones, 75% to 90% seen once. Sequencing was done on a sample of PBMCs. The receptors were gathered from a boy between 2 and 10 years old in good health and CMV-seronegative.

The gene calls are TRBV29-1 and TRBJ2-7; D perhaps matches TRBD1 (5 bases). CDR1 is SQVTM and CDR2 is ANQGSEA in the germline V gene. V shed 0 bases and J shed 3 bases, with 6 bases lying between them. The CDR3 length is 12 residues. The CDR3 reads CSVEDQGYEQYF. The CDR3 DNA is TGCAGCGTTGAAGATCAGGGCTACGAGCAGTACTTC.

The chain couples TRBV2 to TRBJ1-1; 8 positions agree with TRBD1. J gave up 7 bases and V 6 bases, and 4 bases lay outside the gene matches. CDR1 is SNHLY and CDR2 is FYNNEI in the germline V gene. The CDR3 sequence is 12 residues long. This chain's CDR3 is CASRSGTGEAFF. CDR3 DNA sequence: TGTGCCAGCAGGTCCGGGACAGGTGAAGCTTTCTTT.

This rearrangement joins TRBV18 to TRBJ2-1; 7 positions match TRBD1. This CDR3 region has 16 residues. Germline V gene sequence: CDR1 KGHSH, CDR2 LQKENI. V lost 3 bases, J lost 0 bases, and 5 bases stayed unmatched. The CDR3 sequence: CASSPAPGGSYNEQFF. CDR3 DNA sequence: TGTGCCAGCTCACCCGCGCCAGGGGGCTCCTACAATGAGCAGTTCTTC.

The chain uses TRBV30 and TRBJ1-4; D is ambiguous. The CDR3 spans 12 residues. The germline V gene encodes CDR1 GTSNPN and CDR2 SVGIG (reference sequence). V was trimmed by 5 bases and J by 7 bases, leaving 11 bases between them. The CDR3 DNA is TGTGCCTGGGATCGAGGTAGTGAAAAACTGTTTTTT. Protein sequence: CAWDRGSEKLFF.

This clone has only one observation. The chain carries TRBV27 and TRBJ2-3; 11 nucleotides match TRBD2. Trimming took 9 bases from V and 5 from J; bases not matched to a gene: 7. The CDR3 has 14 amino acids. Looked up from germline, CDR1 is MNHEY and CDR2 is SMNVEV (reference sequence). The CDR3 loop reads CARIAGGLQDTQYF. The DNA of the CDR3 is TGTGCCAGGATAGCGGGAGGGCTCCAAGATACGCAGTATTTT.

This chain connects TRBV9 to TRBJ2-4; TRBD1 matches at 10 bases. CDR1 SGDLS and CDR2 YYNGEE come from the germline V gene. J lost 7 bases, V lost 4 bases, and 5 bases had no gene match. The CDR3 covers 14 residues. CDR3 coding DNA: TGTGCCAGCAGCCTACAGGGACAGGGGAACATTCAGTACTTC. Its protein product is CASSLQGQGNIQYF. Variable domain in full (rest from reference TRBV9 and TRBJ2-4): DSGVTQTPKHLITATGQRVTLRCSPRSGDLSVYWYQQSLDQGLQFLIQYYNGEERAKGNILERFSAQQFPDLHSELNLSSLELGDSALYFCASSLQGQGNIQYFGAGTRLSVL.

This clone came up a few times. This chain joins TRBV27 and TRBJ2-2; TRBD1 matches at 8 bases. CDR3 length: 15 amino acids. V lost 5 bases and J lost 6; bases outside the gene matches: 8. Germline CDR1 reads MNHEY; CDR2 reads SMNVEV (reference sequence). The CDR3 protein is CASSMGQDIPGELFF. The CDR3 DNA follows: TGTGCCAGCAGTATGGGACAGGATATCCCCGGGGAGCTGTTTTTT.

Of note for this clone: Different DNA sequences within this sample yield the same CDR3. The J gene is TRBJ1-2, the V gene TRBV2; a weak D match, TRBD1 (5 bases). This CDR3 has 14 residues. Trimming took off 3 bases at V and 6 bases at J, with 14 bases between the two ends. The germline gives CDR1 SNHLY, CDR2 FYNNEI. The CDR3 loop is CASSEAGQGHGYTF. CDR3 coding DNA: TGTGCCAGCAGTGAGGCCGGCCAGGGTCATGGCTACACCTTC.

In its sample, this clone was seen a few times. CDR3 sequence (DNA): TGTGCCAGCAGTCACTTGACAGGGGGGATTCAGCCCCAGCATTTT. Translation: CASSHLTGGIQPQHF. V is TRBV6-6 and J is TRBJ1-5; 9 nucleotides line up with TRBD1. J gave up 6 bases and V 5 bases, and 8 bases lay outside the gene matches. Germline CDR1 reads MNHNY; CDR2 reads SVGAGI (reference sequence). This CDR3 contains 15 residues.

In its sample, this clone was seen a few times. The chain has TRBV5-1 and TRBJ1-2; D unclear. CDR1 is SGHRS, CDR2 YFSETQ, per germline. This CDR3 spans 14 amino acids. Trimming took off 0 bases at V and 0 bases at J, with 6 bases between the two ends. In DNA form, the CDR3 reads TGCGCCAGCAGCTTGGGACACCCTAACTATGGCTACACCTTC. Translation: CASSLGHPNYGYTF.

The chain carries TRBV7-8 and TRBJ2-7, with D possibly being TRBD2 (5 bases). Trimming stripped 1 base from V and 7 bases from J, with 11 bases between. The CDR3 runs 13 residues. Germline loops: CDR1 SGHVS, CDR2 FQNEAQ. The CDR3 DNA reads as TGTGCCAGCAGCTTAGGGGGTCGGGGTGAGCAGTACTTC. Residues: CASSLGGRGEQYF. Complete variable domain (other parts from reference TRBV7-8 and TRBJ2-7): GAGVSQSPRYKVAKRGQDVALRCDPISGHVSLFWYQQALGQGPEFLTYFQNEAQLDKSGLPSDRFFAERPEGSVSTLKIQRTQQEDSAVYLCASSLGGRGEQYFGPGTRLTVT.

V usage is TRBV11-2 and J usage is TRBJ2-5; 12 bases match TRBD2. Germline V CDR1 and CDR2: SGHAT, FQNNGV. The V and J ends lost 0 bases and 4 bases, in that order; junction bases with no gene match: 9. The CDR3 is 18 amino acids. CDR3 nucleotide sequence: TGTGCCAGCAGCTTAGAATTAGGCGGACTAGCGGGGTCAGAGACCCAGTACTTC. This sequence encodes CASSLELGGLAGSETQYF.

The rearrangement links TRBV5-5 to TRBJ1-4, with no clear D. The CDR3 has 15 residues. The V gene's germline CDR1 is SGHKS and CDR2 YYEKEE (reference sequence). V was cut by 5 bases and J by 2 bases, with 13 bases left in between. The CDR3 loop reads CASRTWGGTNEKLFF. CDR3 nucleotides: TGTGCCAGCAGGACCTGGGGAGGGACTAATGAAAAACTGTTTTTT.

This clone appeared a few times. The chain carries TRBV6-1 and TRBJ1-5, with 7 nucleotides matching TRBD1. Germline CDR1 reads MNHNS; CDR2 reads SASEGT. V shed 6 bases, J shed 0 bases, and the junction held 5 bases outside the gene matches. This CDR3 is built from 15 residues. CDR3 DNA: TGTGCCAGCAGGACCGGGACAGATAGCAATCAGCCCCAGCATTTT. Translated, it gives CASRTGTDSNQPQHF.

This sequence joins TRBV18 and TRBJ1-1, with a weak D call TRBD1 (6 bases). CDR3 size: 14 residues. The V gene's germline CDR1 is KGHSH and CDR2 LQKENI. V was trimmed by 3 bases and J by 1 base, leaving 9 bases between them. In DNA form, the CDR3 reads TGTGCCAGCTCACCCCCGGGACAGAACACTGAAGCTTTCTTT. Its translation: CASSPPGQNTEAFF.

This rearrangement joins TRBV6-1 to TRBJ2-3; D might be TRBD2 (5 bases). The germline CDR1 and CDR2 sequences are MNHNS and SASEGT. This CDR3 is built from 14 residues. Trimming removed 0 bases at V and 6 bases at J, with 10 bases between. CDR3 region: CASSEALRADTQYF. CDR3 DNA sequence: TGTGCCAGCAGTGAAGCGCTGAGGGCGGATACGCAGTATTTT.

In this sample, this clone turned up once. The chain links TRBV6-6 to TRBJ1-1; perhaps TRBD1 as D (6 bases). Trimming cost V 2 bases and J 7 bases, with 8 bases left between them. The CDR3 is 12 amino acids. Germline CDR1 reads MNHNY; CDR2 reads SVGAGI (reference sequence). The CDR3 DNA reads as TGTGCCAGCAGTTACAACAGGGTTGAAGCTTTCTTT. Its protein is CASSYNRVEAFF.

The V and J genes are TRBV25-1 and TRBJ1-2; possible D gene TRBD1, 6 bases. Germline assignment: CDR1 MGHDK and CDR2 SYGVNS. V lost 6 bases and J lost 1, with 9 bases in between. The CDR3 is 13 amino acids. The CDR3 loop reads CASSEGDNYGYTF. The CDR3 bases are TGTGCCAGCAGCGAGGGGGATAACTATGGCTACACCTTC.